The clone carrying this TCR beta chain was observed a few times. The antigen remains unidentified. The data were taken from a study of CD8+ T cells in alopecia areata. Whole-study context: Treated patients were dosed with oral tofacitinib, taking 5 to 10 mg twice daily. Study-wide results and limits: Lesional scalp, notably in alopecia totalis/universalis, had clonality above that of normal scalp. Many expanded lesional clones persisted during tofacitinib (in both scalp and blood).

Once RNA had been extracted, it was reverse transcribed into cDNA to act as the sequencing template. Method: immunoSEQ multiplex PCR; TCRdb's copy keeps in-frame clones and lacks some. This repertoire shows about 180,000 clones, about 53% found once; its top ten account for 9.5% to 14%. CDR1 LGHNA and CDR2 YSLEER come from the germline V gene. Trimming took off 0 bases at V and 4 bases at J, with 10 bases between the two ends. This CDR3 is 15 amino acids long. Treatment meaning: oral pan-JAK inhibitor, 5-10 mg twice daily. Lesional scalp punch biopsies and peripheral blood came from alopecia areata patients.

This receptor was identified in a human donor with alopecia areata. The material was CD8+ T cells sorted from blood, obtained at week 24, from a patient treated with tofacitinib. The rearrangement links TRBV4-3 to TRBJ2-1; D possibly corresponds to TRBD2 (5 bases). CDR3 in amino acids: CASSQDRGAYNEQFF. The CDR3 DNA reads as TGCGCCAGCAGCCAAGATCGGGGTGCTTACAATGAGCAGTTCTTC.